This entry concerns a single TCR beta chain. Antigen specificity is unknown. CDR3 length: 14 residues. V was clipped by 1 base and J by 2 bases, with 9 bases between them. CDR1 is LNHDA, CDR2 SQIVND, per germline (reference sequence). The protocol was immunoSEQ multiplex PCR, while the TCRdb copy is restricted to in-frame clones and leaves out a portion. The profile shows 75,000 to 95,000 clones, roughly 85% of them singletons. These data come from a study of OX40 agonist ivuxolimab in advanced cancers. Across the whole study: All patients had ivuxolimab intravenously every 2 weeks at 0.01 to 10 mg/kg. Cohort: 80% to 85% men, mean age approximately 66, aged about 23 to 80.

Findings and limits, study-wide: Normalized expansion of T-cell clones was also low for some nonresponders.

The chain carries TRBV19 and TRBJ2-7; tentatively, D is TRBD1 (5 bases). The starting material was CD4+ or CD8+ T cells sorted from blood, obtained in a trial of the OX40 agonist ivuxolimab. The origin of this receptor is an adult with an advanced solid tumor such as melanoma, head and neck, liver or kidney cancer. CDR3 coding DNA: TGTGCCAGTAGTATAGCGTCAGGGACCTACGAGCAGTACTTC. Its protein is CASSIASGTYEQYF.